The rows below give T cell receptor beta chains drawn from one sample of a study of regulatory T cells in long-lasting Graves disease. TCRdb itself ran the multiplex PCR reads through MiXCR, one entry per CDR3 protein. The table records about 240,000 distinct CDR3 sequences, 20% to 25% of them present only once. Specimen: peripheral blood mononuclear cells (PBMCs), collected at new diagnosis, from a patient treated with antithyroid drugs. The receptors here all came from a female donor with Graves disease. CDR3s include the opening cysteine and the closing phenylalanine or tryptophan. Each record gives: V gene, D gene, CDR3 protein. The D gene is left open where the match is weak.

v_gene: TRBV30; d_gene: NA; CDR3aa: CAWGGTGGGSNQPQHF
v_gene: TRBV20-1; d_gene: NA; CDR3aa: CSGGTPYEQYF
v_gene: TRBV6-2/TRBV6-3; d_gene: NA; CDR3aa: CASTNCVLSYEQYF
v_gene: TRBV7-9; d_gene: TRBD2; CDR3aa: CASSFPTSGSDTQYF
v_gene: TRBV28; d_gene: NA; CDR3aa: CASSLFVDTQYF
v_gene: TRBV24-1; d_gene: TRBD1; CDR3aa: CATSGDRAYEQYF
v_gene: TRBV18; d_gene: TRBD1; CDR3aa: CASSAGTGSLYEQYF
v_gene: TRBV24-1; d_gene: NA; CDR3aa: CATSRFSPGQGGETQYF
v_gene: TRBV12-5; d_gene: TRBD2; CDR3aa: CASSLELAGNEQYF
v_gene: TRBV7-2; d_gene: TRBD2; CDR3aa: CASSLGLAGGPSQETQYF
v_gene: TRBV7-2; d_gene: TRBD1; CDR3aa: CASSPHWDSGVVAFF
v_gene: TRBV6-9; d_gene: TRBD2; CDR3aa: CASSYSSGNEQFF
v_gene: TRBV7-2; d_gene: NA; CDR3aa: CASGSDRGAVGEQYF
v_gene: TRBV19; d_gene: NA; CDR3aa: CASSRRDRSGRIAKNIQYF
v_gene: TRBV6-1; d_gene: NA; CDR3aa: CASRQEDYEQYF
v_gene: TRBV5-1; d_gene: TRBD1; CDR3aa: CASSPAGGADEKLFF
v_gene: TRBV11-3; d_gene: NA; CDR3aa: CASSPHSGTDEQFF
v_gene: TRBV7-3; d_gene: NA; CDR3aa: CASSLASQETQYF
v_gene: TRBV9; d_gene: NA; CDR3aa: CASSVATGSSYEQYF
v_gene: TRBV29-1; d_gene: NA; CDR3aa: CSVVPGHHGGELFF
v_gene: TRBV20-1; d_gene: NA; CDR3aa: CSARTLYQETQYF
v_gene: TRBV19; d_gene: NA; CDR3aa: CASKDNEQFF
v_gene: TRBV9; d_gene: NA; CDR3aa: CASSEKGGGNTIYF
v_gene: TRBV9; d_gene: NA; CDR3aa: CASSVEGTSDTQYF
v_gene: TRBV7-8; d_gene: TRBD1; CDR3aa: CASSRRRTGYNQPQHF
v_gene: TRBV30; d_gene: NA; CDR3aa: CAWSVDSSYEQYF
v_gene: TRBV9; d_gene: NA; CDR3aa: CASSVGSVTRAEAFF
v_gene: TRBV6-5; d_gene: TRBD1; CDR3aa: CASSLQGSLNYEQYF
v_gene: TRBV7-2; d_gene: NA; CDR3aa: CASSQTTNEKLFF
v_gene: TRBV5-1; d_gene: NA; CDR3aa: CASSLDTRGGSPLHF
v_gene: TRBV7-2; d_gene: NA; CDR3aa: CASSLGYQQYF
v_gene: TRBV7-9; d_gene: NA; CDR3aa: CASSLTGAGAPNEQFF
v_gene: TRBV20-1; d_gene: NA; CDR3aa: CSAPTYEQYF
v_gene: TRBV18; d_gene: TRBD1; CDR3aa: CASRQGRNEQFF
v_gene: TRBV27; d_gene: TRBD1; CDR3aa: CASSLAGQGYNEQFF
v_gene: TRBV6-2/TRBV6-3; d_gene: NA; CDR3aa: CASRWAQNGYTF
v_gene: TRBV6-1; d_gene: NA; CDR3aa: CASRETVGEKLFF
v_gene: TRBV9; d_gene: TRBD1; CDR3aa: CASSVGTGEGETQYF
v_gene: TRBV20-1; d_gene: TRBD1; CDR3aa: CSATSDRGPSNEQYF
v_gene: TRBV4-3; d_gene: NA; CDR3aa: CASSPELADTQYF
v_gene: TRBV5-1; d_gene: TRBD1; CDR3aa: CASSGGQGVRFEQYF
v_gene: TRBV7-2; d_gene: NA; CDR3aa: CASSLAGTPGNTIYF
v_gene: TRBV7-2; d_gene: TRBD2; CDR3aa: CASSSLSGRLSYEQYF
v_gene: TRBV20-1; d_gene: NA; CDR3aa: CSASDTTYEQYF
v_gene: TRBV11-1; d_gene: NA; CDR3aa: CASSQQSYYGYTF
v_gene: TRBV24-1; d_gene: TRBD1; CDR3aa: CATSDPGDRDGNIQYF
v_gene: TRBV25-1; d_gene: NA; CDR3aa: CASRGTSNTEAFF
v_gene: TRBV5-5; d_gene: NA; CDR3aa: CASRSAGRYEQYF
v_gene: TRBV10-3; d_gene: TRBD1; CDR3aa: CAIAGQVDEKLFF
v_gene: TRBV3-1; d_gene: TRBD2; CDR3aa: CASSQEVGSGRAFNEQFF